This entry features one T cell receptor (beta chain) sequence. The CDR3 loop spans 15 amino acids. The ends lost 5 bases at V and 2 bases at J; junction bases unmatched: 7. Germline CDR1 SNHLY, CDR2 FYNNEI. The treatment denotes: 15 to 20 received Ad26.COV2.S at low or high dose, single or two shots; about 5 received placebo; per-sample allocation not given. It was on day 63 after the first vaccine or placebo injection that samples were taken. The protocol was immunoSEQ multiplex PCR, while the TCRdb copy is restricted to in-frame clones and leaves out a portion. Here the sample spans about 350,000 clones, around 84% being singletons. These data come from a study of Ad26.COV2.S vaccination and SARS-CoV-2 variants. Study at large: It was the COV1001 Ad26.COV2.S trial arm that included the donor. Ad26.COV2.S given intramuscularly, once or twice 56 days apart.

The V call is TRBV2, the J call TRBJ2-7; 9 bases agree with TRBD2. Specimen: peripheral blood, collected in a trial of Ad26.COV2.S vaccine versus placebo. The TCR comes from a person between 18 and 59 years old who received the Ad26.COV2.S COVID-19 vaccine or a placebo. CDR3: CASSPTSGNPYEQYF. The CDR3 nucleotides read TGTGCCAGCAGTCCGACTAGCGGAAACCCCTACGAGCAGTACTTC.